This TCR beta chain was retrieved from a study of blood T cell repertoires in COVID-19. Looking at the study overall: T cells, B-cell-depleted T cells, or PBMCs supplied cDNA or gDNA.

V shed 1 base, J shed 6 bases, and the junction held 1 base outside the gene matches. There are 13 residues in the CDR3. CDR1 is LGHDT and CDR2 is YNNKEL in the germline V gene (reference sequence). Only in-frame clones appear in the TCRdb table, and some are missing; sequencing was by immunoSEQ multiplex PCR. The sample comprises some 150,000 clones, approximately 80% of which are singletons, and more than 5% rests with the top ten. Assignments of participants to cohorts depended upon their own reported clinical history. Cohort 3 recovered donors had two negative PCRs, clearance, or symptom resolution.

The material sequenced was PBMCs or T cells enriched from blood (not recorded which). The chain couples TRBV3-1 (or the pseudogene TRBV3-2) to TRBJ1-2, with 8 bases aligning to TRBD1. This TCR was sampled from a woman in her thirties or forties who had recovered from COVID-19. The CDR3 coding sequence is TGTGCCAGCAGCCAAGGGACAGGGCATGGCTACACCTTC. Translated: CASSQGTGHGYTF.